One and the same sample provided the 6 T cell receptor beta chains below, sequenced in a study of beta chain features in type 1 diabetes. The isolated RNA, all of it, was reverse transcribed, so expressed TCRB transcripts were what got sequenced. Profiled with immunoSEQ multiplex PCR; TCRdb holds only in-frame clones, not every one. In the table there are 550,000 to 850,000 clones, about an eighth of which are singletons. Their cognate antigens are unknown. Study-wide results and limits: Among all four CD4+ subsets, Type 1 diabetes patients had TCRB CDR3s that were moderately but significantly shorter.

Sequencing was carried out using naive CD4+ T cells from blood. The receptors derive from a man aged 18 to 29 with type 1 diabetes.

The J gene is TRBJ1-6, the V gene TRBV15, with D possibly being TRBD1 (6 bases). With 0 bases removed from V and 8 bases from J, the gap between germline ends came to 14 bases. CDR3 length: 16 residues. Germline V gives CDR1 LNHNV, CDR2 YYDKDF (reference sequence). The CDR3 DNA sequence: TGTGCCACCAGCAGAGACAGGGGTTCGGGTGATTCACCCCTCCACTTT. Protein product: CATSRDRGSGDSPLHF.

A note on this clone: The same CDR3 can be traced to other DNA sequences in this sample. The rearrangement joins TRBV30 to TRBJ2-7; D is ambiguous. Trimming removed 1 base from V and 6 bases from J, with 7 bases in between. Germline V gene lookup returns CDR1 GTSNPN and CDR2 SVGIG (reference sequence). The CDR3 loop spans 11 amino acids. CDR3 residues: CAWSGGGEQYF. CDR3 sequence (DNA): TGTGCCTGGAGTGGCGGTGGCGAGCAGTACTTC.

CDR3 coding DNA: TGTGCCAGCAGCCAAGATCCTCAGCAGGGTATTGACAATCAGCCCCAGCATTTT. This codes for CASSQDPQQGIDNQPQHF. The genes are TRBV4-2 and TRBJ1-5, with D perhaps matching TRBD1 (5 bases). The V end was cut by 0 bases, the J end by 3 bases, with 18 bases between. CDR3 length: 18 amino acids. CDR1 and CDR2 from the germline V gene are LGHNA and YNFKEQ.

The genes are TRBV7-9 and TRBJ1-3; TRBD1 might be the D (6 bases). The V end lost 8 bases, the J end lost 0 bases, and 14 bases lay between the germline ends. This CDR3 is built from 15 residues. CDR1 is SEHNR, CDR2 FQNEAQ, per germline (reference sequence). The CDR3 here is CASAGGGISGNTIYF. The CDR3 bases are TGTGCCAGCGCAGGAGGGGGGATCTCTGGAAACACCATATATTTT.

The chain carries TRBV27 and TRBJ2-7; D unclear. Trimming took 4 bases from V and 3 from J, leaving 13 bases between them. The germline V gene encodes CDR1 MNHEY and CDR2 SMNVEV (reference sequence). This CDR3 has 14 residues. The CDR3 loop is CASSSINGGYEQYF. The CDR3 DNA reads TGTGCCAGCAGTTCGATTAACGGTGGCTACGAGCAGTACTTC.

V is TRBV7-9 and J is TRBJ1-1; D is ambiguous. V lost 7 bases and J 1 base, leaving 13 bases between the germline ends. CDR3 size: 14 residues. Looked up from germline, CDR1 is SEHNR and CDR2 is FQNEAQ (reference sequence). In nucleotides, the CDR3 is TGTGCCAGCACCGCAGCAGGCACGAACACTGAAGCTTTCTTT. Protein: CASTAAGTNTEAFF.